This T cell receptor (beta chain) was recovered during a study of long-term antiretroviral therapy in people with HIV. Comment on this clone: Its specificity is not known.

Per donor, a minimum of one pre-ART and a minimum of two post-ART PBMC samples were available. Findings of the study overall: Clonotypes expanded prior to ART showed repertoire dominance at all sampled time points. An increase in diversity followed ART, yet levels stayed below transplant donor controls. Therapy changes, viral resistance and ART adherence were not documented in the available data.

The CDR3 runs to 13 residues. Germline lookup yields CDR1 KGHSH and CDR2 LQKENI. Trimming cost V 5 bases and J 6 bases, with 11 bases left between them. The assay used was immunoSEQ (version v3.0), run at survey level. Measured with immunoSEQ multiplex PCR; TCRdb has only the in-frame clones, and not every one. This sample has 48,000 or so clones, with around 84% found just once. Sequenced material: unsorted PBMCs, taken 0.8 years after starting antiretroviral therapy. V is TRBV18 and J is TRBJ2-1; D might be TRBD1 (6 bases). The receptor comes from a woman aged 18 to 35 with HIV. Written as DNA, the CDR3 is TGTGCCAGCTCAGGGAGAGGGGGCAATGAGCAGTTCTTC. Translated: CASSGRGGNEQFF.